The 30 T cell receptor beta chains reported below all come from one sample, sequenced in a study of spatial heterogeneity in lung cancer. No antigen is known for these receptors. The time point was: sample taken at primary tumor resection. General observations from the study: Tumors with more nonsynonymous mutations had more expanded intratumoral alpha and beta TCRs.

MiXCR was run by TCRdb on the 5' RACE reads, yielding one entry per CDR3 protein. In the table there are 4,200 or so distinct CDR3 sequences, 8.5% of which are singletons. Sequencing was performed on lung tumor tissue, taken at surgery. The receptors were gathered from a male donor with early-stage non-small cell lung cancer.

This clonotype is termed medium-sized. The J gene is TRBJ1-2, the V gene TRBV27; maybe TRBD1 (5 bases). The CDR3 covers 15 residues. V was trimmed by 2 bases and J by 8 bases, leaving 18 bases between them. Germline CDR1 is MNHEY and CDR2 is SMNVEV (reference sequence). The CDR3 DNA sequence: TGTGCCAGCAGTTTAAGTTCCGGGGGATGGAACGGCTACACCTTC. As protein: CASSLSSGGWNGYTF.

This clonotype was recorded at least ten times. The rearrangement links TRBV9 to TRBJ2-2, with D possibly TRBD2 on 6 matching bases. This CDR3 is built from 15 residues. Per the germline V gene, CDR1 is SGDLS and CDR2 is YYNGEE. With 4 bases removed from V and 5 bases from J, the gap between germline ends came to 15 bases. Written as DNA, the CDR3 is TGTGCCAGCAGCACCCGGGGGTTGGCGACCGGGGAGCTGTTTTTT. Translated: CASSTRGLATGELFF.

This clonotype counts as medium-sized. The V gene is TRBV6-1, the J gene TRBJ1-2, with TRBD1 as a possible D gene (5 bases). Germline-derived CDR1 and CDR2 are MNHNS and SASEGT. Trimming removed 7 bases at V and 3 bases at J, with 15 bases between. The CDR3 contains 14 residues. The CDR3 sequence is CASTPGRTDYGYTF. As DNA, the CDR3 is TGTGCCAGCACCCCGGGACGGACCGACTATGGCTACACCTTC.

This clonotype was counted ten times or more. J is TRBJ2-5 and V is TRBV5-1, with 8 nucleotides matching TRBD2. The V and J ends lost 0 bases and 5 bases, in that order; junction bases with no gene match: 9. This CDR3 contains 16 residues. Germline assignment: CDR1 SGHRS and CDR2 YFSETQ. In DNA form, the CDR3 reads TGCGCCAGCAGCTTGGGGTTCCGGGAGGGGATTGAGACCCAGTACTTC. Protein product: CASSLGFREGIETQYF.

This clonotype was observed a handful of times. The V call is TRBV28, the J call TRBJ1-5; perhaps TRBD1 as D (5 bases). Trimming pared 7 bases from V and 12 bases from J, leaving 25 bases between. The germline V gene encodes CDR1 MDHEN and CDR2 SYDVKM. This CDR3 is 15 amino acids long. This CDR3 reads CASTGGATAQWGQHF. CDR3 coding DNA: TGTGCCAGCACCGGGGGAGCGACAGCCCAGTGGGGCCAGCATTTT.

This clonotype was detected ten times or more. The chain is built from TRBV7-2 and TRBJ1-5; 11 bases agree with TRBD1. The CDR3 spans 15 residues. J gave up 7 bases and V 5 bases, and 7 bases lay outside the gene matches. Germline-derived CDR1 and CDR2 are SGHTA and FQGNSA. The CDR3 region has the DNA TGTGCCAGCAGCGCCGGACAGGGGGCTTGGCAGCCCCAGCATTTT. This gives the protein CASSAGQGAWQPQHF.

By share of the sample, this clonotype is medium-sized. The junction does not match germline at one end; this may be a read error. The chain couples TRBV7-7 to TRBJ2-7, with D tentatively TRBD1 or TRBD2 (6 bases each). The CDR3 loop spans 14 amino acids. Looked up from germline, CDR1 is SSHAT and CDR2 is FNYEAQ (reference sequence). Here the CDR3 reads CASSLGGSGYEQYF. The CDR3 DNA sequence: TGTGCTAGCAGCTTAGGGGGGTCTGGGTACGAGCAGTACTTC.

In this sample, this clonotype turned up many times. The chain combines TRBV29-1 with TRBJ1-1; TRBD1 aligns across 7 bases. Germline loops: CDR1 SQVTM, CDR2 ANQGSEA. The CDR3 has 13 residues. The ends lost 4 bases at V and 1 base at J; junction bases unmatched: 3. This chain's CDR3 is CSVVRGPNTEAFF. CDR3 DNA sequence: TGCAGCGTTGTAAGGGGGCCGAACACTGAAGCTTTCTTT.

This clonotype ranks as medium-sized (0.01 to 0.1%). The chain carries TRBV20-1 and TRBJ2-3; D may be TRBD2 (7 bases). Germline-derived CDR1 and CDR2 are DFQATT and SNEGSKA (reference sequence). The CDR3 has 15 amino acids. The V and J ends lost 4 bases and 5 bases respectively, with 19 bases between them. This CDR3 reads CSAIEGGAVRDTQYF. The CDR3 coding sequence is TGCAGTGCTATTGAAGGGGGGGCTGTTCGAGATACGCAGTATTTT.

This clonotype is medium-sized (0.01 to 0.1%) by share. The chain couples TRBV2 to TRBJ2-1; 7 bases align to TRBD1. J lost 5 bases, V lost 9 bases, and 16 bases had no gene match. Germline CDR1 reads SNHLY; CDR2 reads FYNNEI. The CDR3 has 16 residues. Here the CDR3 DNA reads TGTGCCAGTAGGGGGAGAATGACAGGGAAAGACAATGAGCAGTTCTTC. This encodes CASRGRMTGKDNEQFF. Full variable domain (missing parts from reference TRBV2 and TRBJ2-1): EPEVTQTPSHQVTQMGQEVILRCVPISNHLYFYWYRQILGQKVEFLVSFYNNEISEKSEIFDDQFSVERPDGSNFTLKIRSTKLEDSAMYFCASRGRMTGKDNEQFFGPGTRLTVL.

By sample fraction, this clonotype is medium-sized. The chain combines TRBV5-5 with TRBJ1-1; the D is unclear. The CDR3 consists of 14 residues. V was trimmed by 2 bases and J by 5 bases, leaving 13 bases between them. CDR1 is SGHKS, CDR2 YYEKEE, per germline (reference sequence). Here the CDR3 reads CASSLAYGSTEAFF. The CDR3, as DNA: TGTGCCAGCAGCTTAGCTTATGGGTCGACTGAAGCTTTCTTT.

This clonotype occurred once. The chain uses TRBV7-2 and TRBJ2-7, with D possibly TRBD1 on 6 matching bases. CDR1 and CDR2 (germline): SGHTA, FQGNSA. CDR3 length equals 14 residues. V dropped 4 bases and J dropped 6 bases, with 16 bases sitting between them. The CDR3 loop reads CASSSGNRESEQYF. CDR3 nucleotide sequence: TGTGCCAGCAGCTCCGGCAACAGGGAAAGCGAGCAGTACTTC.

This clonotype was observed many times. The rearrangement links TRBV11-2 to TRBJ1-1; TRBD1 aligns across 9 bases. The V gene end was trimmed by 5 bases and the J gene end by 12 bases; junction bases not matched to a gene: 7. The CDR3 extends over 12 amino acids. In germline, CDR1 is SGHAT, CDR2 FQNNGV. Written as DNA, the CDR3 is TGTGCCAGCAGCATAAGACAGGGGGTAACTTTCTTT. Protein product: CASSIRQGVTFF.

By share, this clonotype ranks as large. V and J are TRBV7-9 and TRBJ2-5; 8 positions agree with TRBD1. There are 17 residues in the CDR3. Trimming removed 5 bases from V and 5 bases from J; junction bases left unmatched: 16. The germline gives CDR1 SEHNR, CDR2 FQNEAQ (reference sequence). CDR3 DNA: TGTGCCAGCAGCCGGACCGAGACAGGGGCCTTTTCCGAGACCCAGTACTTC. This codes for CASSRTETGAFSETQYF.

Ten or more counts support this clonotype. The chain has TRBV18 and TRBJ2-4; 7 positions agree with TRBD1. This CDR3 is built from 16 residues. Germline CDR1 KGHSH, CDR2 LQKENI. Trimming at V came to 0 bases and at J to 6 bases, leaving 8 bases not matched to a gene. The CDR3 sequence is CASSPPSGQSINIQYF. The CDR3 DNA reads as TGTGCCAGCTCACCACCTTCGGGACAGAGTATAAACATTCAGTACTTC.

This clonotype is medium-sized within its sample. J is TRBJ1-4 and V is TRBV5-1; 8 bases match TRBD1. Germline assignment: CDR1 SGHRS and CDR2 YFSETQ. This CDR3 has 16 residues. The trim removed 1 base at V and 7 bases at J, leaving 9 bases unmatched. The DNA of the CDR3 is TGCGCCAGCAGCTTGACCGGACAGGGAGGAGGTGAAAAACTGTTTTTT. Translated, it gives CASSLTGQGGGEKLFF.

By its share, this clonotype is medium-sized (0.01 to 0.1%). The chain recombines TRBV7-2 with TRBJ2-2; 9 bases line up with TRBD1. Germline CDR1 SGHTA, CDR2 FQGNSA. The CDR3 loop spans 17 amino acids. V lost 4 bases, J lost 2 bases, and 8 bases stayed unmatched. For the CDR3, the DNA is TGTGCCAGCAGCTCAAACCGGGACAGGGCAAACACCGGGGAGCTGTTTTTT. Its translation: CASSSNRDRANTGELFF.

The CDR3 region is CASSPPRGGQYF. In DNA form, the CDR3 reads TGTGCCAGCAGTCCCCCCAGGGGAGGACAGTACTTC. V and J are TRBV28 and TRBJ2-7, with D possibly called TRBD1 or TRBD2 (6 bases each). The CDR3 is made up of 12 amino acids. Per the germline V gene, CDR1 is MDHEN and CDR2 is SYDVKM. V shed 5 bases and J shed 10 bases, with 15 bases lying between them. The complete variable domain, with remaining parts taken from reference TRBV28 and TRBJ2-7, reads DVKVTQSSRYLVKRTGEKVFLECVQDMDHENMFWYRQDPGLGLRLIYFSYDVKMKEKGDIPEGYSVSREKKERFSLILESASTNQTSMYLCASSPPRGGQYFGPGTRLTVT.

This clonotype is medium-sized. The CDR3 DNA follows: TGTGCCAGCAGTAGAACTAGCGGGGGAACGAACACCGGGGAGCTGTTTTTT. Translating gives CASSRTSGGTNTGELFF. The chain carries TRBV12-3 or TRBV12-4 and TRBJ2-2; TRBD2 aligns across 11 bases. This CDR3 region has 17 residues. Trimming took 5 bases from V and 0 from J; bases not matched to a gene: 5.

The gene calls are TRBV4-3 and TRBJ1-4; 9 bases agree with TRBD1. Germline CDR1 LGHNA, CDR2 YSLEER. The CDR3 loop spans 15 amino acids. The junction had 8 bases not matched to a gene; V was cut back by 4 bases and J by 8 bases. In DNA, the CDR3 is TGCGCCAGCAGCCCTCCGGGACAGGGAGGAGAAAAACTGTTTTTT. Protein: CASSPPGQGGEKLFF.

This clonotype is termed medium-sized. The chain is built from TRBV5-6 and TRBJ1-2; 11 positions agree with TRBD1. The CDR3 contains 15 residues. Germline loops: CDR1 SGHDT, CDR2 YYEEEE. Unmatched junction bases numbered 6, after V lost 2 bases and J lost 6 bases. The CDR3 reads CASSFARTGGDGYTF. The CDR3 DNA follows: TGTGCCAGCAGCTTCGCACGGACAGGGGGCGATGGCTACACCTTC.

This clonotype is medium-sized (0.01 to 0.1%) by share. J is TRBJ1-5 and V is TRBV7-9; D is unclear. Germline V gene sequence: CDR1 SEHNR, CDR2 FQNEAQ (reference sequence). Trimming removed 3 bases from V and 4 bases from J, with 7 bases in between. The CDR3 loop spans 13 amino acids. This CDR3 is CASSFGENQPQHF. The CDR3 nucleotides read TGTGCCAGCAGCTTCGGGGAGAATCAGCCCCAGCATTTT.

The J gene is TRBJ2-7, the V gene TRBV10-2; 7 bases map to TRBD1. Germline CDR1 reads WSHSY; CDR2 reads SAAADI. The CDR3 spans 11 residues. Trimming cost V 8 bases and J 8 bases; bases outside gene matches: 6. The CDR3 sequence is CASGDREQQYF. CDR3 coding DNA: TGCGCCAGCGGAGACAGGGAACAGCAGTACTTC.

The chain links TRBV5-6 to TRBJ2-2; the D gene could be TRBD1 or TRBD2 (5 bases each). CDR1 and CDR2 from the germline V gene are SGHDT and YYEEEE. The length of the CDR3 is 14 residues. V lost 0 bases and J 5 bases, leaving 8 bases between the germline ends. CDR3 residues: CASSLVGRTGELFF. CDR3 DNA sequence: TGTGCCAGCAGCTTGGTGGGACGAACCGGGGAGCTGTTTTTT.

This clonotype is judged medium-sized. The V and J genes are TRBV9 and TRBJ2-7, with D perhaps TRBD1 (5 bases). The V gene lost 0 bases and the J gene lost 0 bases, with 10 bases spanning the gap. CDR1 SGDLS and CDR2 YYNGEE come from the germline V gene. This CDR3 contains 15 residues. The CDR3 loop reads CASSVGTQASYEQYF. For the CDR3, the DNA is TGTGCCAGCAGCGTAGGCACACAGGCCTCCTACGAGCAGTACTTC.

This clonotype rates as medium-sized (0.01 to 0.1%). The chain joins TRBV28 to TRBJ2-1; D unresolved. V was pared by 6 bases and J by 0 bases, with 9 bases between. Germline V CDR1 and CDR2: MDHEN, SYDVKM. This CDR3 contains 14 residues. CDR3 DNA: TGTGCCAGCAGACCTTTAAGCTCCTACAATGAGCAGTTCTTC. Its translation is CASRPLSSYNEQFF.

The chain couples TRBV7-9 to TRBJ2-3; 9 bases fit TRBD2. J gave up 1 base and V 3 bases, and 2 bases lay outside the gene matches. CDR3 size: 15 residues. Germline V gene sequence: CDR1 SEHNR, CDR2 FQNEAQ (reference sequence). The CDR3, as DNA: TGTGCCAGCAGCTTGGTAGCGGGGGGCACAGATACGCAGTATTTT. Translation: CASSLVAGGTDTQYF.

By sample share, this clonotype is medium-sized. The rearrangement joins TRBV6-1 to TRBJ2-7; D gene unclear. CDR3 size: 13 residues. Germline-derived CDR1 and CDR2 are MNHNS and SASEGT. Trimming left V 6 bases short and J 0 bases short, with 9 bases between. CDR3 sequence reads: CASRRGSSYEQYF. The CDR3 DNA reads TGTGCCAGCAGAAGAGGTAGCTCCTACGAGCAGTACTTC.

V is TRBV20-1 and J is TRBJ2-3; 13 bases align to TRBD2. This CDR3 is built from 13 residues. CDR1 DFQATT and CDR2 SNEGSKA come from the germline V gene (reference sequence). Trimming took 6 bases from V and 10 from J; bases not matched to a gene: 7. The CDR3 coding sequence is TGCAGTGCCCAGACTAGCGGGGGGATCTCGCAGTATTTT. It codes for CSAQTSGGISQYF.

This clonotype qualifies as medium-sized. The V call is TRBV6-5, the J call TRBJ1-2, with D hard to call. Trimming pared 0 bases from V and 3 bases from J, leaving 8 bases between. The germline V gene encodes CDR1 MNHEY and CDR2 SVGAGI. The CDR3 spans 14 residues. DNA for the CDR3: TGTGCCAGCAGTTACTCGCGGCAGGACTATGGCTACACCTTC. Encoded protein: CASSYSRQDYGYTF.